The entry below describes one T cell receptor (beta chain). These data are taken from a study of blood T cell repertoires in COVID-19. Study at large: The United States, Italy and Spain were the sources of the acute and convalescent COVID-19 samples. PBMCs, B-cell-depleted T cells, or T cells were the source of the cDNA or gDNA that made up the material.

V dropped 1 base and J dropped 5 bases, with 14 bases sitting between them. CDR1 is LGHDT, CDR2 YNNKEL, per germline (reference sequence). The CDR3 is made up of 15 amino acids. Per the authors' pipeline: Reference gene primer amplification in the assay estimated nucleated cell counts. Sequencing used immunoSEQ multiplex PCR; TCRdb keeps in-frame clones, though not all of them. That table furnishes V, J and clone size, whereas the DNA furnished D and trimming. The sample yields more than 100,000 clones, 85% to 90% seen once. Sequenced input: peripheral blood. The V gene is TRBV3-1 (or the pseudogene TRBV3-2), the J gene TRBJ1-1, with TRBD1 as a possible D gene (6 bases). The receptor's source is a man aged 45-65 years with active or convalescent COVID-19. The CDR3 nucleotides read TGTGCCAGCAGCCAAGCGGACAGTGGTGGGACTGAAGCTTTCTTT. The encoded protein is CASSQADSGGTEAFF.